This T cell receptor beta chain was obtained from a study of OX40 agonist ivuxolimab in advanced cancers. Method: immunoSEQ multiplex PCR; TCRdb's copy keeps in-frame clones and lacks some. This table holds some 50,000 clones, 80% to 90% found once. Germline-derived CDR1 and CDR2 are KGHSH and LQKENI. Trimming took off 0 bases at V and 9 bases at J, with 6 bases between the two ends. The CDR3 contains 12 residues. The receptor's source is an adult with an advanced solid tumor such as melanoma, head and neck, liver or kidney cancer. This specimen was CD4+ or CD8+ T cells sorted from blood, taken in a trial of the OX40 agonist ivuxolimab. The chain recombines TRBV18 with TRBJ2-1; tentative D call: TRBD2 (5 bases). DNA of the CDR3: TGTGCCAGCTCACCACCTCGGGGTGAGCAGTTCTTC. Translation: CASSPPRGEQFF.